One and the same sample provided the 24 T cell receptor beta chains below, sequenced in a study of T cells in Graves' hyperthyroidism and ophthalmopathy. Researchers amplified the TCR beta CDR3 regions from RNA transcripts. The HTBI primer set drove a first-round RT-PCR of the TCR CDR3. A single record per CDR3 protein comes from TCRdb applying MiXCR to the multiplex PCR reads. The sample lists around 500,000 distinct CDR3 sequences, approximately 23% occurring once. Sequenced sample: blood. The source of these receptors is a woman aged 70 to 79 with Graves' ophthalmopathy.

The CDR3 sequence: CASSLTAGGAYPDTQYF. CDR3 nucleotide sequence: TGTGCCAGCAGCTTAACGGCAGGGGGGGCCTACCCAGATACGCAGTATTTT. This chain uses TRBV7-9 with TRBJ2-3; D could derive from TRBD1 or TRBD2 (7 bases each). CDR3 size: 17 residues. Germline CDR1 SEHNR, CDR2 FQNEAQ (reference sequence). Trimming took 2 bases from V and 4 from J, leaving 19 bases between them.

Regarding this clonotype: This may be a read error: a much more frequent sequence differs by one nucleotide. The chain employs TRBV27 and TRBJ1-1; D call uncertain. CDR1 and CDR2 (germline): MNHEY, SMNVEV (reference sequence). This CDR3 region has 15 residues. This CDR3 is CANSPSKGEATEAFF. In nucleotides, the CDR3 is TGTGCCAACAGTCCTAGCAAGGGCGAGGCCACTGAAGCTTTCTTT.

This clonotype was detected a few times. The chain joins TRBV18 to TRBJ2-5; 12 bases agree with TRBD2. J lost 2 bases, V lost 5 bases, and 6 bases had no gene match. Germline CDR1 is KGHSH and CDR2 is LQKENI. The CDR3 has 16 amino acids. Here the CDR3 reads CASSTSLAGGQETQYF. The CDR3 bases are TGTGCCAGCTCAACATCACTAGCGGGAGGTCAAGAGACCCAGTACTTC.

This clonotype was recorded a few times. The CDR3 DNA reads TGTGCCTGGATGCGGACTGTAGGGAACTACGAGCAGTACTTC. Translation: CAWMRTVGNYEQYF. J is TRBJ2-7 and V is TRBV30; possibly TRBD2 for D (5 bases). V lost 4 bases and J 3 bases, leaving 16 bases between the germline ends. The CDR3 totals 14 residues. CDR1 is GTSNPN, CDR2 SVGIG, per germline (reference sequence).

The chain carries TRBV27 and TRBJ2-6; D may be TRBD1 (6 bases). Germline-derived CDR1 and CDR2 are MNHEY and SMNVEV (reference sequence). V lost 6 bases and J 1 base, leaving 13 bases between the germline ends. CDR3 length: 16 residues. The CDR3 DNA reads as TGTGCCAGCAGAAGAAACAGGGATTCTGGGGCCAACGTCCTGACTTTC. This translates into CASRRNRDSGANVLTF.

The chain employs TRBV29-1 and TRBJ2-2, with TRBD2 matching 7 bases. The junction had 8 bases not matched to a gene; V was cut back by 6 bases and J by 4 bases. In germline, CDR1 is SQVTM, CDR2 ANQGSEA. The CDR3 totals 14 residues. DNA for the CDR3: TGCAGCGTCCAGGGAGCGGGGACCACCGGGGAGCTGTTTTTT. Translating it yields CSVQGAGTTGELFF.

V and J are TRBV27 and TRBJ1-6; 7 nucleotides agree with TRBD1. The CDR3 length is 14 residues. Trimming removed 6 bases from V and 7 bases from J; junction bases left unmatched: 6. CDR1 is MNHEY and CDR2 is SMNVEV in the germline V gene (reference sequence). CDR3 nucleotide sequence: TGTGCCAGCAGGTCCGGGACAGCAAATTCACCCCTCCACTTT. Protein product: CASRSGTANSPLHF.

V is TRBV19 and J is TRBJ1-4; D remains ambiguous. Trimming took 5 bases from V and 4 from J, leaving 14 bases between them. CDR3 length: 15 amino acids. The V gene's germline CDR1 is LNHDA and CDR2 SQIVND (reference sequence). In nucleotides, the CDR3 is TGTGCCAGTAGTCCTGCCCGTGGCAATAATGAAAAACTGTTTTTT. This translates into CASSPARGNNEKLFF.

This chain joins TRBV10-3 and TRBJ1-5, with TRBD1 as a possible D gene (5 bases). Trimming pared 0 bases from V and 1 base from J, leaving 10 bases between. Germline V gives CDR1 ENHRY, CDR2 SYGVKD. The CDR3 spans 16 residues. Here the CDR3 DNA reads TGTGCCATCAGTGAGTCTGACAGTAGGAGCAATCAGCCCCAGCATTTT. Protein: CAISESDSRSNQPQHF.

The V gene is TRBV7-2, the J gene TRBJ2-7; possibly TRBD2 for D (5 bases). This CDR3 has 13 amino acids. The germline gives CDR1 SGHTA, CDR2 FQGNSA. V lost 5 bases and J 3 bases, leaving 11 bases between the germline ends. The CDR3 spells CASSRPGFYEQYF. CDR3 DNA sequence: TGTGCCAGCAGCAGGCCGGGGTTCTACGAGCAGTACTTC.

This clonotype was seen ten or more times. The chain carries TRBV10-3 and TRBJ2-7; 13 nucleotides line up with TRBD2. Per the germline V gene, CDR1 is ENHRY and CDR2 is SYGVKD. V shed 3 bases and J 4 bases; nucleotides not matched to a gene: 6. The CDR3 contains 16 residues. This chain's CDR3 is CAISDASGLAGYEQYF. CDR3 coding DNA: TGTGCCATCAGTGACGCCTCGGGACTAGCGGGATACGAGCAGTACTTC.

The table lists this clonotype with a few counts. The rearrangement uses TRBV20-1 and TRBJ2-1; 8 positions agree with TRBD2. Trimming removed 6 bases from V and 4 bases from J; junction bases left unmatched: 8. Germline V gives CDR1 DFQATT, CDR2 SNEGSKA (reference sequence). This CDR3 is 14 amino acids long. The chain's CDR3 is CSAGAGDLYNEQFF. Written as DNA, the CDR3 is TGCAGTGCCGGAGCGGGAGACCTTTACAATGAGCAGTTCTTC.

This clonotype was found many times. The chain recombines TRBV9 with TRBJ2-1; possible D gene TRBD1, 5 bases. V lost 0 bases to trimming and J lost 7 bases, with 14 bases between them. CDR3 length: 15 residues. Germline lookup yields CDR1 SGDLS and CDR2 YYNGEE. The DNA for the CDR3 is TGTGCCAGCAGCGTAGCGGTAGGGGCAGGGAATGAGCAGTTCTTC. This codes for CASSVAVGAGNEQFF.

This clonotype occurred once. This rearrangement joins TRBV6-1 to TRBJ2-3; D is unresolved. V gave up 2 bases and J gave up 9 bases, with 12 bases separating them. This CDR3 spans 13 amino acids. Germline V lookup: CDR1 MNHNS, CDR2 SASEGT. CDR3 coding DNA: TGTGCCAGCAGTGAAAGTCTCCCGGCGACGCAGTATTTT. Protein: CASSESLPATQYF.

The chain carries TRBV7-9 and TRBJ2-2; no clear D. The length of the CDR3 is 15 residues. Germline V gives CDR1 SEHNR, CDR2 FQNEAQ (reference sequence). The V gene lost 0 bases and the J gene lost 5 bases, with 10 bases spanning the gap. The CDR3 reads CASSLALLQTGELFF. The DNA of the CDR3 is TGTGCCAGCAGCTTAGCGCTTCTACAAACCGGGGAGCTGTTTTTT.

The rearrangement uses TRBV20-1 and TRBJ1-5; TRBD1 aligns across 9 bases. V shed 5 bases, J shed 11 bases, and the junction held 10 bases outside the gene matches. The CDR3 is 13 amino acids. CDR1 DFQATT and CDR2 SNEGSKA come from the germline V gene (reference sequence). The CDR3 bases are TGCAGTGCTGACAGGGGGGCCCTTTCAGCCCAGCATTTT. It translates to CSADRGALSAQHF.

Only a few counts were recorded for this clonotype. CDR3 region: CSARRGISNTGELFF. In nucleotides, the CDR3 is TGCAGTGCAAGGAGGGGGATCTCGAACACCGGGGAGCTGTTTTTT. This rearrangement joins TRBV20-1 to TRBJ2-2; D is perhaps TRBD1 or TRBD2 (6 bases each). Germline loops: CDR1 DFQATT, CDR2 SNEGSKA (reference sequence). There are 15 residues in the CDR3. V was pared by 6 bases and J by 0 bases, with 14 bases between.

A few counts support this clonotype. The chain carries TRBV13 and TRBJ2-6; D is undetermined. The germline CDR1 and CDR2 sequences are PRHDT and FYEKMQ (reference sequence). Trimming removed 2 bases at V and 0 bases at J, with 5 bases between. The CDR3 spans 15 residues. The CDR3 reads CASSLLGSGANVLTF. Written as DNA, the CDR3 is TGTGCCAGCAGCTTACTTGGCTCTGGGGCCAACGTCCTGACTTTC.

The chain combines TRBV29-1 with TRBJ2-7; D is perhaps TRBD1 (5 bases). CDR1 and CDR2 (germline): SQVTM, ANQGSEA. The CDR3 loop spans 13 amino acids. V lost 4 bases, J lost 2 bases, and 12 bases lay in between. CDR3 amino acids: CSVGTRQTYEQYF. The CDR3 region has the DNA TGCAGCGTTGGAACCCGACAGACCTACGAGCAGTACTTC.

CDR3 sequence reads: CASSPGRRTGEQYF. DNA for the CDR3: TGTGCCAGCAGCCCGGGACGGCGGACTGGCGAGCAGTACTTC. The genes are TRBV7-2 and TRBJ2-7, with D perhaps given as TRBD1 or TRBD2 (5 bases each). The V end lost 5 bases, the J end lost 6 bases, and 17 bases lay between the germline ends. Germline V CDR1 and CDR2: SGHTA, FQGNSA. The CDR3 length is 14 residues.

The table lists this clonotype with a few counts. This chain connects TRBV19 to TRBJ2-6; D ambiguous. Germline V lookup: CDR1 LNHDA, CDR2 SQIVND (reference sequence). V lost 10 bases and J 0 bases, leaving 16 bases between the germline ends. The CDR3 is made up of 16 amino acids. The CDR3 DNA follows: TGTGCCACCAAGTATATGGCGAGCTCTGGGGCCAACGTCCTGACTTTC. It encodes CATKYMASSGANVLTF.

This clonotype was recorded a few times. The CDR3 protein is CSAIALLGYNEQFF. The CDR3 DNA reads TGCAGTGCTATCGCCCTTCTGGGGTACAATGAGCAGTTCTTC. The chain couples TRBV20-1 to TRBJ2-1; D remains ambiguous. Germline V CDR1 and CDR2: DFQATT, SNEGSKA (reference sequence). V gave up 4 bases and J gave up 4 bases, with 14 bases separating them. This CDR3 comprises 14 residues.

This clonotype was seen a handful of times. This chain links TRBV12-3 or TRBV12-4 with TRBJ2-7; D may correspond to TRBD1 or TRBD2 (6 bases each). V lost 3 bases and J lost 2, with 14 bases in between. CDR3 length: 15 residues. The CDR3 DNA follows: TGTGCCAGCAGTTTGGGGATCGGGGGCCCCTACGAGCAGTACTTC. The encoded protein is CASSLGIGGPYEQYF.

This clonotype came up many times. The V and J genes are TRBV7-9 and TRBJ2-1; 8 bases agree with TRBD2. The CDR3 spans 16 residues. Trimming took 5 bases from V and 1 from J; bases not matched to a gene: 7. Germline V gives CDR1 SEHNR, CDR2 FQNEAQ (reference sequence). The chain's CDR3 is CASSTSGHASYNEQFF. Written as DNA, the CDR3 is TGTGCCAGCAGCACTAGCGGCCATGCTTCCTACAATGAGCAGTTCTTC.